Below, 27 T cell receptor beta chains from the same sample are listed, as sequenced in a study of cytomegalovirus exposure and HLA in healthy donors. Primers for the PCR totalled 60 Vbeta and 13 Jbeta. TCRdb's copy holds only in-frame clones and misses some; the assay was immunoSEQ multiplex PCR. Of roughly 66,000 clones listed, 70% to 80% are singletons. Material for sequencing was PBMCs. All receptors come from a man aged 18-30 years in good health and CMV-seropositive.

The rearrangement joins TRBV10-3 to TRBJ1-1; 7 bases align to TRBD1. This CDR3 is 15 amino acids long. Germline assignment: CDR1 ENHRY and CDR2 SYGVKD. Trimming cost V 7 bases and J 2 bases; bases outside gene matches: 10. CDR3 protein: CAIMSVKGANTEAFF. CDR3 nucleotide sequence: TGTGCCATCATGAGTGTAAAGGGGGCTAACACTGAAGCTTTCTTT.

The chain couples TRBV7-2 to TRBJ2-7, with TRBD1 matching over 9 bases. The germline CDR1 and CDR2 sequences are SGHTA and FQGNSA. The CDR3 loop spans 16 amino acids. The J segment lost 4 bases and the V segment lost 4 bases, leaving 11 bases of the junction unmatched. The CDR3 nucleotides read TGTGCCAGCAGCTCAACCGGGACAGGGAGAAGGTACGAGCAGTACTTC. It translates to CASSSTGTGRRYEQYF.

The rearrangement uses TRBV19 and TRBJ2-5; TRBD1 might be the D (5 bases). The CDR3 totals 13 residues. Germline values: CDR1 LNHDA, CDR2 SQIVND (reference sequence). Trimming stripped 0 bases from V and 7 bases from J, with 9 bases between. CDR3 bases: TGTGCCAGTAGTATAGACAGGGATGGGACCCAGTACTTC. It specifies CASSIDRDGTQYF.

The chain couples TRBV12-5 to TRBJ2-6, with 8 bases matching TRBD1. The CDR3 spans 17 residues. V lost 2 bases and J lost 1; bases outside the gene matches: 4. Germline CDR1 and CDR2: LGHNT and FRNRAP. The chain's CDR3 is CASGLPGGDSGANVLTF. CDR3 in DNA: TGTGCTAGTGGTTTGCCAGGGGGCGATTCTGGGGCCAACGTCCTGACTTTC.

CDR3 in DNA: TGTGCCAGCAGCGTAGGACAGCCAGATACGCAGTATTTT. Encoded protein: CASSVGQPDTQYF. The rearrangement links TRBV9 to TRBJ2-3, with D perhaps matching TRBD1 (5 bases). The CDR3 spans 13 residues. V was clipped by 0 bases and J by 4 bases, with 6 bases between them. CDR1 SGDLS and CDR2 YYNGEE come from the germline V gene. The entire variable domain, with the rest obtained from reference TRBV9 and TRBJ2-3, is as follows: DSGVTQTPKHLITATGQRVTLRCSPRSGDLSVYWYQQSLDQGLQFLIQYYNGEERAKGNILERFSAQQFPDLHSELNLSSLELGDSALYFCASSVGQPDTQYFGPGTRLTVL.

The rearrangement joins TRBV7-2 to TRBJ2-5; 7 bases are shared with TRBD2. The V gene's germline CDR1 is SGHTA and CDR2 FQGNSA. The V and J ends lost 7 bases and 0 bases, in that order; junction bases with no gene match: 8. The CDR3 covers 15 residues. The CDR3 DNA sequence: TGTGCCAGCACCCCCAGCGGGGCCTACCAAGAGACCCAGTACTTC. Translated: CASTPSGAYQETQYF.

DNA for the CDR3: TGTGCCAGCAGCCAATTCCTGGGCCTGGGGGCCAACGTCCTGACTTTC. Its protein is CASSQFLGLGANVLTF. This rearrangement joins TRBV14 to TRBJ2-6; the D is unclear. The germline CDR1 and CDR2 sequences are SGHDN and FVKESK. This CDR3 region has 16 residues. Trimming took 2 bases from V and 4 from J, leaving 12 bases between them.

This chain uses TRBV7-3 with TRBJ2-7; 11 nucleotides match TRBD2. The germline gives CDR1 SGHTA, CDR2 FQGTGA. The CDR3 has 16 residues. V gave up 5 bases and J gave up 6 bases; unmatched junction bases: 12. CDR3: CASSRLAGGTPGEQYF. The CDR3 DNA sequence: TGTGCCAGCAGCCGCCTAGCGGGGGGAACCCCGGGCGAGCAGTACTTC.

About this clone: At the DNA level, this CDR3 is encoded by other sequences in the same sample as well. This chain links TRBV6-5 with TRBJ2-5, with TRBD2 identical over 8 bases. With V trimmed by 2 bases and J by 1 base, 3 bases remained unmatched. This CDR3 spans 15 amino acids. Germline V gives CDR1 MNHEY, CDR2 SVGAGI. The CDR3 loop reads CASSYAGGSQETQYF. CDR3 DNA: TGTGCCAGCAGTTACGCGGGGGGATCCCAAGAGACCCAGTACTTC.

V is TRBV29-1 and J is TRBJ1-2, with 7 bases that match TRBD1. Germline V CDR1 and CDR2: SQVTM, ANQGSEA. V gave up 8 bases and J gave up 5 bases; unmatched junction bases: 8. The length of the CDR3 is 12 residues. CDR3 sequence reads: CSPLDRWYGYTF. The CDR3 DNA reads TGCAGCCCTTTGGACAGGTGGTATGGCTACACCTTC.

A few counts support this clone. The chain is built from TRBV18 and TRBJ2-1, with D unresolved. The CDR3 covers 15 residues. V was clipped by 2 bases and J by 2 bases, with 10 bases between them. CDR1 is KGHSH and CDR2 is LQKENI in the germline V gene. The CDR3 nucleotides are TGTGCCAGCTCACCATTCGCCGAGGCCTACAATGAGCAGTTCTTC. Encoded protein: CASSPFAEAYNEQFF.

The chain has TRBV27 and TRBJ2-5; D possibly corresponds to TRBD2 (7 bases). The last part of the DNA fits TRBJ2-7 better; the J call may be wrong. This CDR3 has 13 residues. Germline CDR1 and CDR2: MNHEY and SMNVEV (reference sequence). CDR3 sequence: CASSLRGGGEQYF. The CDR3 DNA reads TGTGCCAGCAGTTTAAGAGGGGGGGGCGAGCAGTACTTC.

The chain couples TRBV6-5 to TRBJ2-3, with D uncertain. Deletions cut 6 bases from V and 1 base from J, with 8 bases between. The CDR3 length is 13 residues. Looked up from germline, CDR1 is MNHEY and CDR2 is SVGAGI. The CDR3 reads CASRQTGTDTQYF. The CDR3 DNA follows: TGTGCCAGCAGACAGACGGGCACAGATACGCAGTATTTT.

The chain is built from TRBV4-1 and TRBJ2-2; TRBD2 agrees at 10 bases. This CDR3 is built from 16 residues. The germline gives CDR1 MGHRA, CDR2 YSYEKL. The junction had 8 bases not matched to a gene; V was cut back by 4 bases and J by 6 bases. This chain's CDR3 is CASSLGTSVKAGELFF. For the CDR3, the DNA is TGCGCCAGCAGCCTAGGGACTAGCGTTAAGGCCGGGGAGCTGTTTTTT.

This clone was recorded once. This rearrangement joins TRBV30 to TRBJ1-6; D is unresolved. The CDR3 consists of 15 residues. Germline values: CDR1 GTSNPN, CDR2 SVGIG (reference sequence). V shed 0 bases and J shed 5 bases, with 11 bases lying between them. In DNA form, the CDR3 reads TGTGCCTGGAGTGTAATCAGCAGGAATAATTCACCCCTCCACTTT. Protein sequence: CAWSVISRNNSPLHF.

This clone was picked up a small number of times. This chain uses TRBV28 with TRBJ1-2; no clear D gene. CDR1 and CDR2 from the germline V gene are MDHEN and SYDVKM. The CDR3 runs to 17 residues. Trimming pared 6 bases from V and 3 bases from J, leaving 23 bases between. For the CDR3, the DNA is TGTGCCAGCAGACCCCTGCGGGCCCGGAGGAGGGACTATGGCTACACCTTC. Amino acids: CASRPLRARRRDYGYTF.

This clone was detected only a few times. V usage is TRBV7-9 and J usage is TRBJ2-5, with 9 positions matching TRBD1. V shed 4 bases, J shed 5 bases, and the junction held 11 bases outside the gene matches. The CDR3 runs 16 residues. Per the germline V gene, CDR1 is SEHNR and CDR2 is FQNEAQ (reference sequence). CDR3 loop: CASSSPAGTGLETQYF. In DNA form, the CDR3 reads TGTGCCAGCAGCTCGCCGGCCGGGACAGGGTTGGAGACCCAGTACTTC.

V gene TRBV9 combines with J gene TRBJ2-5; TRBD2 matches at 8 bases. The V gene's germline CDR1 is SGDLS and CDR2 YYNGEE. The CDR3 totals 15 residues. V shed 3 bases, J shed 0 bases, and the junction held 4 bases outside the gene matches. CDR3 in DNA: TGTGCCAGCAGCGCGAGCGGGGGAAACCAAGAGACCCAGTACTTC. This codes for CASSASGGNQETQYF. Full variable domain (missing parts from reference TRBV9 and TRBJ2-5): DSGVTQTPKHLITATGQRVTLRCSPRSGDLSVYWYQQSLDQGLQFLIQYYNGEERAKGNILERFSAQQFPDLHSELNLSSLELGDSALYFCASSASGGNQETQYFGPGTRLLVL.

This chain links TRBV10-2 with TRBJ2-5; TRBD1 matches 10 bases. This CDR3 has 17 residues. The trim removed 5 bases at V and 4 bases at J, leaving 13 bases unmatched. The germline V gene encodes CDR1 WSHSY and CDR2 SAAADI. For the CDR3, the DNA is TGCGCCAGCAGTAACTCGGGACAGGGGTGGGGGTCAGAGACCCAGTACTTC. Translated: CASSNSGQGWGSETQYF.

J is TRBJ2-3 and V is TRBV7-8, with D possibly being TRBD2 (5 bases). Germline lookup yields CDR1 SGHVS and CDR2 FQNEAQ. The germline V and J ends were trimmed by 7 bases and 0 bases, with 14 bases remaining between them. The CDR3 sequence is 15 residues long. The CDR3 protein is CASTRGEASTDTQYF. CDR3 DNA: TGTGCCAGCACCCGGGGAGAAGCTAGCACAGATACGCAGTATTTT.

The DNA of the CDR3 is TGCGCCAGCAGCGGACAGGGCTATCAGCCCCAGCATTTT. It codes for CASSGQGYQPQHF. The chain uses TRBV10-2 and TRBJ1-5; 8 bases are shared with TRBD1. The V segment lost 6 bases and the J segment 5 bases; nucleotides outside the gene matches: 3. The germline V gene has CDR1 WSHSY and CDR2 SAAADI. The length of the CDR3 is 13 residues.

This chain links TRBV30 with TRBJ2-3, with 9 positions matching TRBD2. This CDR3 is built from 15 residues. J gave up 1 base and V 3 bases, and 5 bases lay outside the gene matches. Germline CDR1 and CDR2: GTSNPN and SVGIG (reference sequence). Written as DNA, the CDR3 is TGTGCCTGGAGGATAGCGGGAGCCGGCACAGATACGCAGTATTTT. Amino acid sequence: CAWRIAGAGTDTQYF.

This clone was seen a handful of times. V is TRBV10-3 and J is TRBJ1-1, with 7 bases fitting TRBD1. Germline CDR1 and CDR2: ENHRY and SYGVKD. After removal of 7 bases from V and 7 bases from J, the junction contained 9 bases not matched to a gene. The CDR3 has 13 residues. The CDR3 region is CAITPDRELEAFF. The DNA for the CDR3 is TGTGCCATCACTCCCGACAGGGAACTTGAAGCTTTCTTT.

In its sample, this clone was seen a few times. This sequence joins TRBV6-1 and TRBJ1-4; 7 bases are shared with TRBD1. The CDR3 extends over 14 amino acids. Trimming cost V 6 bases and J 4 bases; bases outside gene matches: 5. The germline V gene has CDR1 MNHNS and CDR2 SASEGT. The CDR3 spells CASRGQTYNEKLFF. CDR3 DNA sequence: TGTGCCAGCAGGGGACAGACTTATAATGAAAAACTGTTTTTT.

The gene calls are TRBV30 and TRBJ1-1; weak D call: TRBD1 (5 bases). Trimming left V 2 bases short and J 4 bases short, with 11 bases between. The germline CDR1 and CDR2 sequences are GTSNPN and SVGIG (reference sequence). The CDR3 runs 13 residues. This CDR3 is CAWSYRGTTEAFF. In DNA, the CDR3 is TGTGCCTGGAGTTATCGGGGGACCACTGAAGCTTTCTTT.

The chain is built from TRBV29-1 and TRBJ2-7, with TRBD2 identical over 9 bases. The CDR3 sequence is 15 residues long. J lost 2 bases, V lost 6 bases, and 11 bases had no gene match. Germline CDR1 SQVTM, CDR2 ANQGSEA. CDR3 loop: CSVIHLAGPTYEQYF. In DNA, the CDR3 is TGCAGCGTAATCCATCTAGCGGGACCTACCTACGAGCAGTACTTC.

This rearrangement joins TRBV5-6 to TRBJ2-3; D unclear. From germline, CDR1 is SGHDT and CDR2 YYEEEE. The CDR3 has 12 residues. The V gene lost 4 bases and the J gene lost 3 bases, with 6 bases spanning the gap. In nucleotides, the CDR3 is TGTGCCAGCAGCCCCGGTACAGATACGCAGTATTTT. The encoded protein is CASSPGTDTQYF.